One sample yielded the 17 T cell receptor beta chains listed below, sequenced in a study of T cell responses to AZD1222 COVID-19 vaccine. Assay used: immunoSEQ multiplex PCR; TCRdb lists only in-frame clones, some missing. The profile shows tens of thousands of clones, 70% to 90% of them singletons. Material: peripheral blood, obtained 28 days after the second AZD1222 dose. Receptors originate from an adult who received the AZD1222 COVID-19 vaccine.

The genes are TRBV6-6 and TRBJ2-7; D could derive from TRBD1 or TRBD2 (5 bases each). The CDR3 contains 14 residues. Trimming took off 4 bases at V and 6 bases at J, with 16 bases between the two ends. Germline lookup yields CDR1 MNHNY and CDR2 SVGAGI (reference sequence). Written as DNA, the CDR3 is TGTGCCAGCAGTTTAGAGGGGATCGGGCTCGAGCAGTACTTC. Translated: CASSLEGIGLEQYF.

The chain has TRBV5-1 and TRBJ2-7; TRBD1 matches at 8 bases. There are 13 residues in the CDR3. Trimming removed 4 bases from V and 4 bases from J; junction bases left unmatched: 4. Looked up from germline, CDR1 is SGHRS and CDR2 is YFSETQ. CDR3 sequence reads: CASSVTGGYEQYF. The CDR3 DNA follows: TGCGCCAGCAGCGTAACAGGGGGATACGAGCAGTACTTC.

The chain couples TRBV7-9 to TRBJ2-3; 8 bases match TRBD2. The CDR3 runs to 13 residues. Germline values: CDR1 SEHNR, CDR2 FQNEAQ (reference sequence). V was pared by 7 bases and J by 3 bases, with 3 bases of the junction left unmatched. The CDR3 DNA reads as TGTGCCAGCACGGGGGGGATGACAGATACGCAGTATTTT. It translates to CASTGGMTDTQYF.

V is TRBV7-2 and J is TRBJ1-1, with D unclear. CDR3 length: 13 residues. The V end was cut by 5 bases, the J end by 7 bases, with 14 bases between. The germline V gene encodes CDR1 SGHTA and CDR2 FQGNSA. CDR3 coding DNA: TGTGCCAGCAGCCCGAACTCCCAGAATGAAGCTTTCTTT. This sequence encodes CASSPNSQNEAFF.

V and J are TRBV19 and TRBJ2-3, with TRBD2 matching over 7 bases. This CDR3 is 14 amino acids long. V lost 3 bases and J lost 5; bases outside the gene matches: 5. Germline loops: CDR1 LNHDA, CDR2 SQIVND (reference sequence). The CDR3 reads CASSIGTIRDTQYF. CDR3 in DNA: TGTGCCAGTAGTATTGGGACTATCAGAGATACGCAGTATTTT.

V is TRBV19 and J is TRBJ1-1, with D possibly being TRBD1 (6 bases). Looked up from germline, CDR1 is LNHDA and CDR2 is SQIVND (reference sequence). The CDR3 runs 15 residues. Trimming stripped 2 bases from V and 4 bases from J, with 14 bases between. This CDR3 is CASSISGAGITEAFF. CDR3 nucleotide sequence: TGTGCCAGTAGTATATCGGGGGCGGGAATCACTGAAGCTTTCTTT. Based on the CDR3 plus reference TRBV19 and TRBJ1-1, the full variable domain is DGGITQSPKYLFRKEGQNVTLSCEQNLNHDAMYWYRQDPGQGLRLIYYSQIVNDFQKGDIAEGYSVSREKKESFPLTVTSAQKNPTAFYLCASSISGAGITEAFFGQGTRLTVV.

For this clone: Germline and junction disagree at one end, which may indicate a read error. The chain has TRBV7-2 and TRBJ1-2, with D unresolved. The CDR3 sequence is 11 residues long. Germline-derived CDR1 and CDR2 are SGHTA and FQGNSA. CDR3: CASSSGRPLQF. DNA for the CDR3: TGTGCCAGCAGCTCCGGACGGCCCCTACAATTC.

This sequence joins TRBV7-9 and TRBJ2-7; D ambiguous. Germline CDR1 is SEHNR and CDR2 is FQNEAQ (reference sequence). V lost 5 bases to trimming and J lost 6 bases, with 11 bases between them. This CDR3 contains 12 residues. The CDR3 sequence: CASSGRTVEQYF. The DNA of the CDR3 is TGTGCCAGCAGCGGGCGGACGGTCGAGCAGTACTTC.

This chain joins TRBV6-6 and TRBJ2-3; the D gene is possibly TRBD2 (5 bases). Germline CDR1 reads MNHNY; CDR2 reads SVGAGI (reference sequence). There are 14 residues in the CDR3. Trimming removed 6 bases from V and 2 bases from J, with 12 bases in between. This chain's CDR3 is CASSSGLFTDTQYF. CDR3 DNA sequence: TGTGCCAGCAGCAGCGGATTGTTCACAGATACGCAGTATTTT.

The chain uses TRBV5-1 and TRBJ2-2; 14 bases are a match to TRBD2. The CDR3 covers 19 residues. Germline V lookup: CDR1 SGHRS, CDR2 YFSETQ. V gave up 4 bases and J gave up 7 bases; unmatched junction bases: 15. CDR3 DNA: TGCGCCAGCAGCCTATCCCCGGGACTAGCGGGAGTTACGGGCGGGGAGCTGTTTTTT. As protein: CASSLSPGLAGVTGGELFF.

The rearrangement links TRBV7-9 to TRBJ1-1, with TRBD1 as a possible D gene (6 bases). CDR1 is SEHNR and CDR2 is FQNEAQ in the germline V gene (reference sequence). Trimming left V 5 bases short and J 1 base short, with 17 bases between. This CDR3 is built from 16 residues. The CDR3 bases are TGTGCCAGCAGCAACCCTCCAGGGGCTCCGAACACTGAAGCTTTCTTT. The encoded protein is CASSNPPGAPNTEAFF.

J is TRBJ1-5 and V is TRBV6-4; D unresolved. The V and J ends lost 7 bases and 0 bases respectively, with 13 bases between them. CDR1 is MRHNA and CDR2 is SNTAGT in the germline V gene. The CDR3 loop spans 15 amino acids. The CDR3 region has the DNA TGTGCCAGCACCAGTAGTTTTGATAGCAATCAGCCCCAGCATTTT. This encodes CASTSSFDSNQPQHF.

V and J are TRBV6-2 or TRBV6-3 and TRBJ2-7; weak D call: TRBD1 (6 bases). V gave up 4 bases and J gave up 2 bases, with 18 bases separating them. Per the germline V gene, CDR1 is MNHEY and CDR2 is SVGEGT. The CDR3 is made up of 16 amino acids. The DNA for the CDR3 is TGTGCCAGCAGTTCCCCTAACAGGGAAGGAGCCTACGAGCAGTACTTC. Its translation: CASSSPNREGAYEQYF.

The CDR3 loop is CASSYGGLGSPLHF. The CDR3 nucleotides read TGTGCCAGCAGTTACGGGGGGCTCGGTTCACCCCTCCACTTT. The rearrangement links TRBV6-5 to TRBJ1-6; D is possibly TRBD1 (6 bases). V was trimmed by 2 bases and J by 9 bases, leaving 11 bases between them. The length of the CDR3 is 14 residues. CDR1 MNHEY and CDR2 SVGAGI come from the germline V gene.

The chain links TRBV18 to TRBJ2-1; 7 nucleotides line up with TRBD2. Germline CDR1 reads KGHSH; CDR2 reads LQKENI. V lost 3 bases and J lost 8; bases outside the gene matches: 10. The CDR3 loop spans 15 amino acids. CDR3 nucleotides: TGTGCCAGCTCACCTAAGGGACTACCCCTCCATGAGCAGTTCTTC. Its translation: CASSPKGLPLHEQFF. The full variable domain, completed using reference TRBV18 and TRBJ2-1, is NAGVMQNPRHLVRRRGQEARLRCSPMKGHSHVYWYRQLPEEGLKFMVYLQKENIIDESGMPKERFSAEFPKEGPSILRIQQVVRGDSAAYFCASSPKGLPLHEQFFGPGTRLTVL.

The chain recombines TRBV6-5 with TRBJ2-6, with TRBD1 identical over 8 bases. V lost 2 bases to trimming and J lost 3 bases; unmatched junction nucleotides: 0. Germline assignment: CDR1 MNHEY and CDR2 SVGAGI. The CDR3 runs to 15 residues. In nucleotides, the CDR3 is TGTGCCAGCAGTTACACAGGGGGTGGGGCCAACGTCCTGACTTTC. Translating gives CASSYTGGGANVLTF.

The genes are TRBV3-1 (or the pseudogene TRBV3-2) and TRBJ1-2; unclear D gene. The V gene lost 2 bases and the J gene lost 0 bases, with 7 bases spanning the gap. Germline V gives CDR1 LGHDT, CDR2 YNNKEL (reference sequence). CDR3 size: 14 residues. The CDR3 coding sequence is TGTGCCAGCAGCCAAAGCGAAGCTAACTATGGCTACACCTTC. Translated, it gives CASSQSEANYGYTF.